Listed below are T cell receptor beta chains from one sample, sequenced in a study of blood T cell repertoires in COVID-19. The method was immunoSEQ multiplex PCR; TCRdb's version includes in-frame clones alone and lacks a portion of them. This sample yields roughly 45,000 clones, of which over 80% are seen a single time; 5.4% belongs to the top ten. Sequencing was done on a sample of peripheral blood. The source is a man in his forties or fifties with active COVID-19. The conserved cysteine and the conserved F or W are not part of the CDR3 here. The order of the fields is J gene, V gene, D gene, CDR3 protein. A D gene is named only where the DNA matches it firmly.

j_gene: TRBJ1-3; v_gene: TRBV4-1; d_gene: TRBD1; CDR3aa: ASSQGGQGAGNTIY
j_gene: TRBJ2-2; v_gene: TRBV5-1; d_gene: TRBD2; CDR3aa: ASSLSGGAYTGELF
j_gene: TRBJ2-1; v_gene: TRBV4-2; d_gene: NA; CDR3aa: ASSQVGGGDEQF
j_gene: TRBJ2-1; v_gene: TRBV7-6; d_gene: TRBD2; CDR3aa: ASSPLLASGGQF
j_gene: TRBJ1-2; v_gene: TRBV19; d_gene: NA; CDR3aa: ASSREKGGNGYT
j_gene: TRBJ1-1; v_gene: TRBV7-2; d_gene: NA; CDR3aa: ASRRGGTNTEAF
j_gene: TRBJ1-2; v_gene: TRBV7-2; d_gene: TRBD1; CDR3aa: ASSLIAGQNYGYT
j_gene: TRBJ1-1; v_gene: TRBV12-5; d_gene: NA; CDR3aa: ASGASGPRNTEAF
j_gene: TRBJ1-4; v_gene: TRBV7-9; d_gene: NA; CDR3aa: ASSSTVATNEKLF
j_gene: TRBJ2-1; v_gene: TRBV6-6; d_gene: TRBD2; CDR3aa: ASRQRLAGDKEQF
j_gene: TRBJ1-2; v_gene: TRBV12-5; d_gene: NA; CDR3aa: ASGLVVWRGPPNYGYT
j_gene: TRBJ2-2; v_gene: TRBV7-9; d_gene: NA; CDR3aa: ASSFLAPGELF
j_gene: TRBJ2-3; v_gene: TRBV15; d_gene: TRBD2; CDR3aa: ATSSPPGLASDTQY
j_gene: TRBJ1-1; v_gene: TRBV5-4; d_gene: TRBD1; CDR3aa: ASSLGGTANTEAF
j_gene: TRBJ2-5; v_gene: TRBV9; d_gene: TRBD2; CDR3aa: ASSVEASGGRETQY
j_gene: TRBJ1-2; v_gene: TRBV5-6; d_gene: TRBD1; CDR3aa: ASSPETGFGGYT
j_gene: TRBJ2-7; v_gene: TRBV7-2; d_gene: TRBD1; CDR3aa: ASRQTGGSTYEQY
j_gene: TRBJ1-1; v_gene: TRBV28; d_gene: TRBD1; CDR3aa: ASRGGQGTEAF
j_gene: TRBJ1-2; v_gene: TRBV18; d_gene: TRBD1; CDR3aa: ASSDRTGADYGYT
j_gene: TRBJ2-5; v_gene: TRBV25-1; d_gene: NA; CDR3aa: ASSDAGQETQY
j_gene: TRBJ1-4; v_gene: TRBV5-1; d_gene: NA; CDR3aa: ASSLSFNEKLF
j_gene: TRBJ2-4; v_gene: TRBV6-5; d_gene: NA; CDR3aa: ATKRLTENIQY
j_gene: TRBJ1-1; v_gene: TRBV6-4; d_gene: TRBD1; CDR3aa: ASRPDRVSTEAF
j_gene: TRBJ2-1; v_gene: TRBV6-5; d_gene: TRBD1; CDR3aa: ASRGPGTGNNEQF
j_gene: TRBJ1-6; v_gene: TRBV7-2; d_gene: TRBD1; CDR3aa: ASSLTGQGYSPLH
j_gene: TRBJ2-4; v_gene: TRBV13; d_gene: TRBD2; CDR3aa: ASSLRGGIKNIQY
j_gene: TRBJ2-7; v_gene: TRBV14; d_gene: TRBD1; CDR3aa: ASSQGDRVRPYEQY
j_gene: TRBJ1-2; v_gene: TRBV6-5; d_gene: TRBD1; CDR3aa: ASRDRANYGYT
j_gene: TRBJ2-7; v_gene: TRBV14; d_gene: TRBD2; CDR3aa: ASSVGTSAVVEQY